This is a list of T cell receptor beta chains from one sample in a study of blood T cell repertoires in COVID-19. Sequencing used immunoSEQ multiplex PCR; TCRdb keeps in-frame clones, though not all of them. Here the sample spans 450,000 to 500,000 clones, approximately 86% being singletons. Material: PBMCs or T cells enriched from blood (not recorded which). The source of these receptors is a woman between 18 and 30 years old who had recovered from COVID-19. Both conserved end residues are part of each CDR3.

>TRBJ1-1|TRBV9
CASSVAPTGEAFF
>TRBJ1-6|TRBV28
CASGRGGNGSPLHF
>TRBJ1-4|TRBV19
CASSIGRQGGEKLFF
>TRBJ2-7|TRBV11-2
CASSRETSSISEQYF
>TRBJ1-1|TRBV7-9
CASGLAGAEAFF
>TRBJ1-6|TRBV19
CASSPGVGSPLHF
>TRBJ1-2|TRBV24-1
CATLGTINYGYTF
>TRBJ1-2|TRBV13
CASSLFRDRGWGEGYTF
>TRBJ1-1|TRBV30
CAWSPSLMNTEAFF
>TRBJ1-1|TRBV27
CASSRARVNTEAFF
>TRBJ1-5|TRBV5-1
CASSFRGLQPQHF
>TRBJ2-1|TRBV7-8
CASSSGFRDEQFF
>TRBJ2-3|TRBV5-6
CASSFTGNIGTDTQYF
>TRBJ2-2|TRBV7-7
CASTPGWTSGGARTGELFF
>TRBJ2-7|TRBV3-1/TRBV3-2
CASSQDSPGGGNEQYF
>TRBJ2-3|TRBV7-9
CASSVQDPQEPATDTQYF
>TRBJ2-5|TRBV5-1
CASSLTPGQYQETQYF
>TRBJ2-2|TRBV12-5
CASGLVVFPGGELFF
>TRBJ2-1|TRBV10-2
CASSESHRNEQFF
>TRBJ1-1|TRBV10-3
CAISRQGGTEAFF
>TRBJ2-7|TRBV7-9
CASSSIGSGNYEQYF
>TRBJ2-7|TRBV5-1
CASSLAAGGMVGEQYF
>TRBJ2-7|TRBV5-1
CASSRSAGSGEQYF
>TRBJ2-7|TRBV6-5
CASKRTSGDEQYF
>TRBJ1-2|TRBV25-1
CASSENMAADYGYTF
>TRBJ2-3|TRBV5-4
CASSSRQGSADTQYF
>TRBJ1-1|TRBV2
CASTPSGENTEAFF
>TRBJ2-1|TRBV9
CASSPSTGGFYNEQFF
>TRBJ1-3|TRBV28
CASSTRVAGNTIYF
>TRBJ2-1|TRBV3-1/TRBV3-2
CASSLLTAQNEQFF
>TRBJ2-5|TRBV2
CASNGLAGSQETQYF
>TRBJ1-5|TRBV28
CASGQTVLKLNQPQHF
>TRBJ2-1|TRBV4-1
CASSQALPGDEQFF
>TRBJ1-2|TRBV9
CASSVTTEIPGYTF
>TRBJ1-2|TRBV11-2
CASSSDRSSYGYTF
>TRBJ1-2|TRBV28
CASSLLTQGAPGYTF
>TRBJ2-7|TRBV5-4
CASSGERGGPYEQYF
>TRBJ1-2|TRBV13
CASSLDRTGGYTF
>TRBJ2-2|TRBV13
CASHPGQLNTGELFF
>TRBJ2-7|TRBV19
CASSIASGTYYEQYF
>TRBJ1-5|TRBV19
CASSMGQSFFNQPQHF
>TRBJ1-3|TRBV10-3
CAISESTTLGNTIYF
>TRBJ1-5|TRBV30
CAWNSGGNQPQHF
>TRBJ1-6|TRBV29-1
CSGPEDSVSPLHF
>TRBJ2-1|TRBV5-1
CASSLGSADNEQFF
>TRBJ2-7|TRBV18
CASSGGAIGYEQYF
>TRBJ2-7|TRBV12-5
CASGLVLLGRGVPYEQYF
>TRBJ2-5|TRBV7-2
CASSFTSGGAETQYF
>TRBJ1-2|TRBV2
CASSTQGAWGGYTF
>TRBJ1-1|TRBV12-3/TRBV12-4
CASSHGTEAFF
>TRBJ1-1|TRBV5-1
CASSLDGLGNTEAFF
>TRBJ2-5|TRBV28
CASSPRSGQETQYF
>TRBJ2-7|TRBV30
CAWSVRGTPSLEQYF
>TRBJ2-1|TRBV7-8
CASSSQGLASDEQFF
>TRBJ2-5|TRBV5-4
CASSTLLAGDEETQYF
>TRBJ1-5|TRBV4-1
CASSQDAVSNQPQHF
>TRBJ1-2|TRBV12-5
CASGLGGTGRGYGYTF
>TRBJ1-2|TRBV14
CASSQGQLYGYTF
>TRBJ2-2|TRBV4-1
CASSQDIEQGTGELFF